This TCR beta chain emerged from a study of Ad26.COV2.S vaccination and SARS-CoV-2 variants. Findings of the study overall: The breadth of spike-specific CD8+ and CD4+ T cell responses after vaccination was reportedly substantial.

Clones were sequenced by immunoSEQ multiplex PCR, and TCRdb holds only the in-frame ones, with some missing. The sample has 410,000 or so clones; approximately 92% are singletons. CDR1 is GTSNPN and CDR2 is SVGIG in the germline V gene (reference sequence). Trimming removed 0 bases from V and 6 bases from J, with 8 bases in between. This CDR3 has 12 residues. Treatment defined: some 19 received Ad26.COV2.S at low or high dose, single or two shots; roughly five received placebo; per-sample allocation not given. The samples date from day 63 after the first vaccine or placebo injection. As concerns this clone: Antigen unknown.

The receptor was isolated from a person between 18 and 60 years old who received the Ad26.COV2.S COVID-19 vaccine or a placebo. V is TRBV30 and J is TRBJ1-2; unclear D gene. The specimen comprised peripheral blood, sampled in a trial of Ad26.COV2.S vaccine versus placebo. In DNA, the CDR3 is TGTGCCTGGAGTGTGGTGGCGGATGGCTACACCTTC. It specifies CAWSVVADGYTF.